These 6 T cell receptor beta chains originate from one sample sequenced in a study of CD8 T cells in ankylosing spondylitis. TCRdb processed the 5' RACE reads anew with MiXCR; each CDR3 protein has one entry. Of 350,000 or so distinct CDR3 sequences listed, approximately 10% were seen once; the top ten hold roughly 9.2%. The sample was blood, either unsorted or a sorted T cell fraction (not recorded which). The receptors were gathered from a female donor with ankylosing spondylitis or in good health (not recorded which).

This clonotype has only a few counts. The conserved phenylalanine or tryptophan is not found at the CDR3 terminus, so this likely reflects a read error. Because the CDR3's place on the DNA is in doubt, the DNA is left out and the CDR3 is given as listed by TCRdb. The rearrangement joins TRBV2 to TRBJ2-1; the D call of TRBD2 is as the table states it, not checked on the DNA. A total of 12 residues make up the CDR3, ends included. The germline V gene encodes CDR1 SNHLY and CDR2 FYNNEI. CDR3 protein: CASSVLGPVRSI.

A few counts support this clonotype. The chain combines TRBV28 with TRBJ2-7; a weak D match, TRBD2 (5 bases). This CDR3 has 14 residues. Germline V gene data show CDR1 as MDHEN and CDR2 as SYDVKM. V was pared by 7 bases and J by 7 bases, with 20 bases between. The CDR3 protein is CASTRPGILLEQYF. CDR3 DNA: TGTGCCAGCACCCGACCGGGAATACTACTGGAGCAGTACTTC. Together with reference TRBV28 and TRBJ2-7, the CDR3 gives the full variable domain: DVKVTQSSRYLVKRTGEKVFLECVQDMDHENMFWYRQDPGLGLRLIYFSYDVKMKEKGDIPEGYSVSREKKERFSLILESASTNQTSMYLCASTRPGILLEQYFGPGTRLTVT.

V is TRBV27 and J is TRBJ2-7; D possibly corresponds to TRBD1 (6 bases). V was clipped by 6 bases and J by 3 bases, with 12 bases between them. Germline CDR1 and CDR2: MNHEY and SMNVEV (reference sequence). This CDR3 is built from 13 residues. CDR3 DNA: TGTGCCAGCAGCCGCGGACAGTACTACGAGCAGTACTTC. This encodes CASSRGQYYEQYF.

The chain employs TRBV20-1 and TRBJ1-4; 7 bases agree with TRBD1. The CDR3 spans 17 residues. With V trimmed by 4 bases and J by 6 bases, 17 bases remained unmatched. Germline CDR1 and CDR2: DFQATT and SNEGSKA (reference sequence). CDR3 nucleotides: TGCAGTGCTACCAACCCACACGGACAGGCGGGATATGAAAAACTGTTTTTT. It translates to CSATNPHGQAGYEKLFF.

This clonotype was detected ten times or more. As DNA, the CDR3 is TGCAGTGCTAGCCTAGCGGGCCTCTCTGGGGCCAACGTCCTGACTTTC. Translation: CSASLAGLSGANVLTF. This chain joins TRBV20-1 and TRBJ2-6; 8 bases line up with TRBD2. The J segment lost 0 bases and the V segment lost 3 bases, leaving 4 bases of the junction unmatched. Germline V gene lookup returns CDR1 DFQATT and CDR2 SNEGSKA (reference sequence). The CDR3 spans 16 residues.

This clonotype was recorded at least ten times. V usage is TRBV20-1 and J usage is TRBJ1-2; D is perhaps TRBD1 (5 bases). CDR3 length equals 11 residues. V was clipped by 5 bases and J by 6 bases, with 10 bases between them. CDR1 and CDR2 from the germline V gene are DFQATT and SNEGSKA (reference sequence). The CDR3 here is CSAEGGDGYTF. CDR3 nucleotides: TGCAGTGCTGAAGGAGGGGATGGCTACACCTTC.